Reported below is one TCR beta chain. This entry belongs to a study of blood T cell repertoires in COVID-19. Overall study: The United States, Italy and Spain were the sources of the acute and convalescent COVID-19 samples. T cells, B-cell-depleted T cells, or PBMCs supplied cDNA or gDNA.

In the original analysis: Quantification of nucleated cells was approximated via reference gene primer amplification. Measured with immunoSEQ multiplex PCR; TCRdb has only the in-frame clones, and not every one. From that table come the V and J calls and clone size; the DNA was used to work out D and trimming. The data show under 130,000 clones, more than 60% seen once. Germline V gene data show CDR1 as SGHRS and CDR2 as YFSETQ. V was clipped by 0 bases and J by 4 bases; unmatched bases: 5. The CDR3 has 15 residues. The clonotype was recovered from a man between 65 and 85 years old with active or convalescent COVID-19. Sample: peripheral blood. The rearrangement links TRBV5-1 to TRBJ1-1, with TRBD1 matching over 8 bases. CDR3 residues: CASSLVQGAVTEAFF. In DNA, the CDR3 is TGCGCCAGCAGCTTGGTGCAGGGGGCGGTCACTGAAGCTTTCTTT.